This TCR beta chain was recovered during a study of cytomegalovirus exposure and HLA in healthy donors. PCR involved 60 Vbeta and 13 Jbeta primers. Sequencing used immunoSEQ multiplex PCR; TCRdb keeps in-frame clones, though not all of them. Here the sample table reports approximately 120,000 clones. Losses at the gene ends were 3 bases for V and 3 bases for J; bases not matched to a gene: 9. Germline V CDR1 and CDR2: SGHRS, YFSETQ. The CDR3 totals 15 residues. The chain uses TRBV5-1 and TRBJ2-7; 7 bases fit TRBD1. Sequenced: PBMCs. The origin of this receptor is a man aged 18 to 29 in good health and CMV-seronegative. The CDR3 sequence is CASSYRQGRVYEQYF. The CDR3 DNA is TGCGCCAGCAGCTACCGACAGGGACGCGTCTACGAGCAGTACTTC.